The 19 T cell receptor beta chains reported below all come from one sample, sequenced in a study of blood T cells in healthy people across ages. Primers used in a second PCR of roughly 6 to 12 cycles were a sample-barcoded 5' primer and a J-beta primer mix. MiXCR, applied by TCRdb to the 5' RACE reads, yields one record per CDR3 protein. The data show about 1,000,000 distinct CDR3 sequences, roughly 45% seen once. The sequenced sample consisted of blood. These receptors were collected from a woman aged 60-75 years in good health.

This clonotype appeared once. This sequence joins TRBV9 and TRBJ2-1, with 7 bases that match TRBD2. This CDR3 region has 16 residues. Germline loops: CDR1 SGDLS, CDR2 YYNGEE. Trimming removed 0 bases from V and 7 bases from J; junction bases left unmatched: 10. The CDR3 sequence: CASSVAGLVGGNEQFF. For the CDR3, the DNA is TGTGCCAGCAGCGTAGCTGGTCTAGTGGGAGGGAATGAGCAGTTCTTC.

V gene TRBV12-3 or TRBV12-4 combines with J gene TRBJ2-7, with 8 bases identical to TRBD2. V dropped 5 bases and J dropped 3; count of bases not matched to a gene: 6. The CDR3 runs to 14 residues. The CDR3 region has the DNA TGTGCCAGCAGTCATGACGGGAGGGGCTACGAGCAGTACTTC. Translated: CASSHDGRGYEQYF.

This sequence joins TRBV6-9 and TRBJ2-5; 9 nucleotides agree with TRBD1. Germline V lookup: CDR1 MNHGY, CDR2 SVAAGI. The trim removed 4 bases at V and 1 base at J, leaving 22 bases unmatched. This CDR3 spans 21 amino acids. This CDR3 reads CASSLGQGQAGRLRCQETQYF. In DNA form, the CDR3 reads TGTGCCAGCAGTTTAGGACAGGGGCAAGCGGGACGTCTTAGGTGCCAAGAGACCCAGTACTTC.

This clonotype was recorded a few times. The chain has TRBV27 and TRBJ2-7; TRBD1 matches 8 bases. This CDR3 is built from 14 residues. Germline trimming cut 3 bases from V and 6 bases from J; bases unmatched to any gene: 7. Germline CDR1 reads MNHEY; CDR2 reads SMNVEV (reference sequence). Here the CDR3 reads CASSLAGGWGEQYF. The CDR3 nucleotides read TGTGCCAGCAGTTTGGCAGGGGGCTGGGGCGAGCAGTACTTC.

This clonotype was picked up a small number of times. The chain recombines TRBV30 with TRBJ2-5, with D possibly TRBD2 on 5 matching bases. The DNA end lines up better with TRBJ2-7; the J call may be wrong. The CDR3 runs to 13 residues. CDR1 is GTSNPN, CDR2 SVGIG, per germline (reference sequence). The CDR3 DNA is TGTGCCTGGAGTGTAGGAGGATCCGGCGAGCAGTACTTC. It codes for CAWSVGGSGEQYF.

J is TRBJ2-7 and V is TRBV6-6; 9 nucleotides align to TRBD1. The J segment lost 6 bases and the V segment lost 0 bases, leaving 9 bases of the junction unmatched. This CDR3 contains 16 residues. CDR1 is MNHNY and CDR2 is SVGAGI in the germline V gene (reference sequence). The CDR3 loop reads CASSYSPAGQGGEQYF. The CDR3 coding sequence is TGTGCCAGCAGTTACTCCCCCGCGGGACAGGGTGGCGAGCAGTACTTC.

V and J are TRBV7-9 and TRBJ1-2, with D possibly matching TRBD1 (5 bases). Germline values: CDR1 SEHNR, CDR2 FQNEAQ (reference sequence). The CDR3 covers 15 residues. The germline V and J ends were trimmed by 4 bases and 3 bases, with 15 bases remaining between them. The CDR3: CASSSSFRAYYGYTF. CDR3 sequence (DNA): TGTGCCAGCAGCTCCTCGTTCAGGGCATACTATGGCTACACCTTC.

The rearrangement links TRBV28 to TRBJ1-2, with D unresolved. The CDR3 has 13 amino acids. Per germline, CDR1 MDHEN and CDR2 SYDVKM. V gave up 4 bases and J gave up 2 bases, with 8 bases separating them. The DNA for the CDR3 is TGTGCCAGCAGTTATACAGCGAACTATGGCTACACCTTC. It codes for CASSYTANYGYTF.

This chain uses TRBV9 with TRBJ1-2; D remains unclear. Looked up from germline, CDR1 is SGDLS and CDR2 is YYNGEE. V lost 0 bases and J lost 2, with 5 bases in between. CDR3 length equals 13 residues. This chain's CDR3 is CASSVDFNYGYTF. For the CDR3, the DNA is TGTGCCAGCAGCGTAGACTTCAACTATGGCTACACCTTC. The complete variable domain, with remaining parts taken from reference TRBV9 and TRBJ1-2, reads DSGVTQTPKHLITATGQRVTLRCSPRSGDLSVYWYQQSLDQGLQFLIQYYNGEERAKGNILERFSAQQFPDLHSELNLSSLELGDSALYFCASSVDFNYGYTFGSGTRLTVV.

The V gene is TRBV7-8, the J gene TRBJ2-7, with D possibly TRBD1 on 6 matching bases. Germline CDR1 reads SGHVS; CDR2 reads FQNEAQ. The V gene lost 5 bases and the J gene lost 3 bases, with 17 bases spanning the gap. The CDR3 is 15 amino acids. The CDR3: CASSLPTGNRYEQYF. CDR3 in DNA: TGTGCCAGCAGCCTCCCTACAGGGAATCGCTACGAGCAGTACTTC.

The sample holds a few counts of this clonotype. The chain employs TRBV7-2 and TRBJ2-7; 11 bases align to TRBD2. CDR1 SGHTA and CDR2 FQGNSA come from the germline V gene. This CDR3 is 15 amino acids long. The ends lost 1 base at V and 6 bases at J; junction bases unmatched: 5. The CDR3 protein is CASSLVAGGPAEQYF. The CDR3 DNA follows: TGTGCCAGCAGCTTAGTAGCGGGAGGGCCTGCCGAGCAGTACTTC. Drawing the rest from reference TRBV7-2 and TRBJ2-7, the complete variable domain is GAGVSQSPSNKVTEKGKDVELRCDPISGHTALYWYRQSLGQGLEFLIYFQGNSAPDKSGLPSDRFSAERTGGSVSTLTIQRTQQEDSAVYLCASSLVAGGPAEQYFGPGTRLTVT.

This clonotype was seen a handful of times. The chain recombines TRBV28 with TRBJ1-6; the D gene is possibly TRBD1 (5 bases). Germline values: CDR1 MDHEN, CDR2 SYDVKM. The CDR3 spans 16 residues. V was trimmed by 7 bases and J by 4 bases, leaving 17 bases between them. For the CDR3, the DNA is TGTGCCAGCAAACTACCGGGGCAGTTTTATAATTCACCCCTCCACTTT. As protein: CASKLPGQFYNSPLHF.

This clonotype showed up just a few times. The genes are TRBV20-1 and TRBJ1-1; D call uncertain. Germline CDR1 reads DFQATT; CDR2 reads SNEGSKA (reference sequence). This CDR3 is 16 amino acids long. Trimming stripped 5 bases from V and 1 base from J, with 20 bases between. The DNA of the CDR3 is TGCAGTGCTCCCCGACCGGGCCCTATTAAGAACACTGAAGCTTTCTTT. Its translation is CSAPRPGPIKNTEAFF.

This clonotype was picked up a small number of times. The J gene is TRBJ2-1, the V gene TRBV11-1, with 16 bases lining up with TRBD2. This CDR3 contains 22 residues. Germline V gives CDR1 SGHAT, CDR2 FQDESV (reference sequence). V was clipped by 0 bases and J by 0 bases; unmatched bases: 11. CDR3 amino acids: CASSLALGTSGRAPTSYNEQFF. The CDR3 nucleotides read TGTGCCAGCAGCTTAGCGCTCGGGACTAGCGGGAGGGCCCCCACCTCCTACAATGAGCAGTTCTTC.

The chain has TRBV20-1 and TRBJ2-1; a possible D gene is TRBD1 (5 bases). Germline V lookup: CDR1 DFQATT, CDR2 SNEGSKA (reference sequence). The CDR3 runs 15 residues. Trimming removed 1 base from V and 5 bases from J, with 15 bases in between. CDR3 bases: TGCAGTGCTAGAGGTCAAGGGGTGCTGGACAATGAGCAGTTCTTC. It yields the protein CSARGQGVLDNEQFF.

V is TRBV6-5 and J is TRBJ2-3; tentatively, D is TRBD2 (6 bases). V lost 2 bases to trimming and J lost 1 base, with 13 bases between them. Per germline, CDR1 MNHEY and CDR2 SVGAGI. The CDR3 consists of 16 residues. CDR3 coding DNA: TGTGCCAGCAGTTACCGTGGAGGGACCCGCACAGATACGCAGTATTTT. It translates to CASSYRGGTRTDTQYF.

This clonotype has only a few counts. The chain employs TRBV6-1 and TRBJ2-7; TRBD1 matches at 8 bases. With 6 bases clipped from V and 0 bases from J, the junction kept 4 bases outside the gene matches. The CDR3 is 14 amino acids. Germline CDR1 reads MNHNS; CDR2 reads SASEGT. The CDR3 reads CASRKTGDSYEQYF. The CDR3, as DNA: TGTGCCAGCAGGAAGACAGGGGACTCCTACGAGCAGTACTTC.

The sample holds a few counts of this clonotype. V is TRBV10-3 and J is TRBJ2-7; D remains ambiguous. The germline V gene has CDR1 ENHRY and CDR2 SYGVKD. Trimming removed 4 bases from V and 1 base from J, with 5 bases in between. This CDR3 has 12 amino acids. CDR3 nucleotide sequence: TGTGCCATCAGTGCTACGTCCTACGAGCAGTACTTC. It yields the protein CAISATSYEQYF.

CDR3 amino acids: CSAGGTSGETQYF. CDR3 nucleotide sequence: TGCAGTGCTGGGGGGACTTCAGGGGAGACCCAGTACTTC. The chain couples TRBV20-1 to TRBJ2-5, with D perhaps TRBD2 (6 bases). Per the germline V gene, CDR1 is DFQATT and CDR2 is SNEGSKA (reference sequence). Between the trimmed V and J ends, which lost 5 bases and 5 bases, there was a span of 15 bases. The CDR3 extends over 13 amino acids.